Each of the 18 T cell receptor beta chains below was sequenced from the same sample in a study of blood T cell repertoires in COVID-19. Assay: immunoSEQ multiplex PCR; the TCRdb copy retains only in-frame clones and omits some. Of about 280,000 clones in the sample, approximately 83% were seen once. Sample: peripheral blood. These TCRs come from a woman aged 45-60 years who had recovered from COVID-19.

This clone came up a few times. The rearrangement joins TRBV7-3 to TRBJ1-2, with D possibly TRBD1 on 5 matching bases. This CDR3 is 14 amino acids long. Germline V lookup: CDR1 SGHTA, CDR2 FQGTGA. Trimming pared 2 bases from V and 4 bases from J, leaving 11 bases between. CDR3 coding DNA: TGTGCCAGCAGCTTAGGGGGGTCTCGCTATGGCTACACCTTC. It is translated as CASSLGGSRYGYTF.

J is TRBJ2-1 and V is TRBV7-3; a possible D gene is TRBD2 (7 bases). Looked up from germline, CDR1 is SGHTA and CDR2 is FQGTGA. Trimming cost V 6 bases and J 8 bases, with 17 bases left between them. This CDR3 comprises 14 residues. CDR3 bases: TGTGCCAGCAGTGGATGGGGGGGCCTCTATGAGCAGTTCTTC. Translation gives CASSGWGGLYEQFF.

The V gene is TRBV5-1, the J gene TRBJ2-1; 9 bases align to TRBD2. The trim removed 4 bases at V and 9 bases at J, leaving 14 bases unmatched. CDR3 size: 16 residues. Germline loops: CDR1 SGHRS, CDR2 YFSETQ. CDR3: CASSPGNSGSPGEQFF. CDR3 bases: TGCGCCAGCAGCCCAGGTAATAGCGGGAGTCCGGGTGAGCAGTTCTTC.

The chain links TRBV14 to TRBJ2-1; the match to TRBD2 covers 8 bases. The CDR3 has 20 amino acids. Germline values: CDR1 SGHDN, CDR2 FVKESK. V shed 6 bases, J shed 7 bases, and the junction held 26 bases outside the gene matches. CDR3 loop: CASRSNRGRPRRGQGNEQFF. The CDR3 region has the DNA TGTGCCAGCAGGAGTAACCGCGGGAGGCCTCGACGAGGGCAGGGGAATGAGCAGTTCTTC.

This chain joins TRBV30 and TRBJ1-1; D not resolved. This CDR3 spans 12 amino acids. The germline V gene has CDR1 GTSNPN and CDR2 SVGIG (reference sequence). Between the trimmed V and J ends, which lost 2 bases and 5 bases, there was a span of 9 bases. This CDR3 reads CAWSFGITEAFF. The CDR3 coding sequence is TGTGCCTGGAGTTTCGGGATTACTGAAGCTTTCTTT.

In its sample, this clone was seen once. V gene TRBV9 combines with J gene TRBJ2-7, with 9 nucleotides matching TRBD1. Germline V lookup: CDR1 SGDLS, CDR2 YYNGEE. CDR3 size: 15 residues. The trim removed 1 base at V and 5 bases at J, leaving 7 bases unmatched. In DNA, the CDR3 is TGTGCCAGCAGCGTATCTACAGGGGGCCTCGACGAGCAGTACTTC. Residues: CASSVSTGGLDEQYF.

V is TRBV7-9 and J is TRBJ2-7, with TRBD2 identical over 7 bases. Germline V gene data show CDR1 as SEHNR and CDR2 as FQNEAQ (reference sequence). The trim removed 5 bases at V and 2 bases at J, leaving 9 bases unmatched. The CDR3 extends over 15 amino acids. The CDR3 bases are TGTGCCAGCAGCGTAACAGCGGGAAATCCCTACGAGCAGTACTTC. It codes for CASSVTAGNPYEQYF.

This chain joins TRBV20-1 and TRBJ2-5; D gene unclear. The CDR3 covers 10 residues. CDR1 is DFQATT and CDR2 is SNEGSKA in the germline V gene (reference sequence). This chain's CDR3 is CSALQETQYF. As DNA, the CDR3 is TGCAGCGCTCTCCAAGAGACCCAGTACTTC.

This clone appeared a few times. The CDR3 DNA reads as TGTGCCAGCAGCGTGACTAGCGGGGGGTTAGATACGCAGTATTTT. As protein: CASSVTSGGLDTQYF. V usage is TRBV9 and J usage is TRBJ2-3; 13 nucleotides agree with TRBD2. Germline V lookup: CDR1 SGDLS, CDR2 YYNGEE. The V gene end was trimmed by 2 bases and the J gene end by 5 bases; junction bases not matched to a gene: 2. The length of the CDR3 is 15 residues.

CDR3 nucleotides: TGTGCCAGCAGCTTATGGAGCAGGGGAAACACCGGGGAGCTGTTTTTT. Residues: CASSLWSRGNTGELFF. The gene calls are TRBV7-2 and TRBJ2-2; TRBD1 is a possible D gene (6 bases). Germline lookup yields CDR1 SGHTA and CDR2 FQGNSA. V was clipped by 2 bases and J by 2 bases, with 12 bases between them. This CDR3 region has 16 residues.

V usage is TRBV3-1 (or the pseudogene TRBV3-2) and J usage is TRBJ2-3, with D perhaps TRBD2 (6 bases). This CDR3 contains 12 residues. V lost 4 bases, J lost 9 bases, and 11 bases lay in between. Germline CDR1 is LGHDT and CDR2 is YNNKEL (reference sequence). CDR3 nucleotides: TGTGCCAGCAGCCCACTAGCTGGCACGCAGTATTTT. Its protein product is CASSPLAGTQYF.

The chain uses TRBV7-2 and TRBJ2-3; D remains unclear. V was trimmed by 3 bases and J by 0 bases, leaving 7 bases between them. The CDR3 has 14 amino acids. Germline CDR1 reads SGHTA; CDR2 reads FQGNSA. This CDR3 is CASSFGPSTDTQYF. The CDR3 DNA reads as TGTGCCAGCAGCTTTGGGCCCAGCACAGATACGCAGTATTTT.

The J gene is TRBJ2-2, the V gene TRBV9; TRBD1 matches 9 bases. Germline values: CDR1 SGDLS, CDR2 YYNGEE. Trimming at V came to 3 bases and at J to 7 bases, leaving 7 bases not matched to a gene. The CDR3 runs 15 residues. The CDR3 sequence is CASSADRGIIGELFF. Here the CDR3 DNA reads TGTGCCAGCAGCGCGGACAGGGGTATAATCGGGGAGCTGTTTTTT.

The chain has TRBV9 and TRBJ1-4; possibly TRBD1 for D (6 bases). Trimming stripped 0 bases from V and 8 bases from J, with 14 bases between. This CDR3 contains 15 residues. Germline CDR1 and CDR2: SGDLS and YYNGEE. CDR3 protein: CASSVGNPGGEKLFF. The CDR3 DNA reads TGTGCCAGCAGCGTAGGGAATCCGGGGGGCGAAAAACTGTTTTTT.

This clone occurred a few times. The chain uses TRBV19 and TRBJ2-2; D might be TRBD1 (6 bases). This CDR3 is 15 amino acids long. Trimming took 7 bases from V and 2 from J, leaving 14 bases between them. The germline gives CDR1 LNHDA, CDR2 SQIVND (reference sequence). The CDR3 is CASNIQTGNTGELFF. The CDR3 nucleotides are TGTGCCAGTAATATCCAGACAGGAAACACCGGGGAGCTGTTTTTT.

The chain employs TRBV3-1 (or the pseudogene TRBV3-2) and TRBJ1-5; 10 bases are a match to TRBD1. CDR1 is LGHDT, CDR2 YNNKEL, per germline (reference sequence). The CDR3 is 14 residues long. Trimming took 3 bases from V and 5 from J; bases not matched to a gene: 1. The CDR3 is CASSQGQGHQPQHF. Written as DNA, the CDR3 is TGTGCCAGCAGCCAGGGACAGGGGCATCAGCCCCAGCATTTT.

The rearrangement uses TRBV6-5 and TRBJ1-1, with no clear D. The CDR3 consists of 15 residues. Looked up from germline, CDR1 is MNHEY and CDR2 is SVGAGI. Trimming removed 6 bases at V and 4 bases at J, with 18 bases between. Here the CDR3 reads CASSSNGLSSTEAFF. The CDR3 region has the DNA TGTGCCAGCAGCTCAAACGGGTTATCCTCCACTGAAGCTTTCTTT.

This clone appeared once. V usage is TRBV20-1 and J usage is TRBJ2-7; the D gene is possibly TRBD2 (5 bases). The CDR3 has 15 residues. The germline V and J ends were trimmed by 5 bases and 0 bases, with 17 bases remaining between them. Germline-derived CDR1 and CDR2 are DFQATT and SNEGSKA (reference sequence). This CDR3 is CSARAAGSSSYEQYF. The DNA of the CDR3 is TGCAGTGCTCGTGCGGCGGGCTCGTCCTCCTACGAGCAGTACTTC.